This T cell receptor beta chain was retrieved from a study of tumour-infiltrating T cells in Burkitt lymphoma. In its sample, this clone was seen a few times. From germline, CDR1 is LGHNA and CDR2 YSLEER. This CDR3 comprises 17 residues. The germline V and J ends were trimmed by 1 base and 1 base, with 15 bases remaining between them. TCRdb keeps only in-frame clones here, not all; method: immunoSEQ multiplex PCR. The data contain 43,000 or so clones, around 32% of them seen just once; the ten biggest clones take up 2.5% to 3.5%. The V call is TRBV4-3, the J call TRBJ2-3, with D perhaps TRBD2 (5 bases). The source is a human donor with Burkitt lymphoma. Material for sequencing was tumor tissue. The CDR3, as DNA: TGCGCCAGCAGCCAAGGTTTGGGTAGCGCCCGCACAGATACGCAGTATTTT. Its translation is CASSQGLGSARTDTQYF.